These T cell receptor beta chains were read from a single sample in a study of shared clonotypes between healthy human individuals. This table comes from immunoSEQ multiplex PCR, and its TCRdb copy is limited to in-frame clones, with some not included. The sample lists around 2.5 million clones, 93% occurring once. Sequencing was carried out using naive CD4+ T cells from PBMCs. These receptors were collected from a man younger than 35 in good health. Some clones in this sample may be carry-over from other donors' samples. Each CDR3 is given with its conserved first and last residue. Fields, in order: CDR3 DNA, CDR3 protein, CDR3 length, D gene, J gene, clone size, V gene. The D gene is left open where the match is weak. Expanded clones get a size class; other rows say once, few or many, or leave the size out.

CDR3nt: TGCGCCAGCAGCCGCCGAGGGACAGGGGACAATGGCTACACCTTC
CDR3aa: CASSRRGTGDNGYTF
len: 15
d_gene: TRBD1
j_gene: TRBJ1-2
abundance: -
v_gene: TRBV5-1

CDR3nt: TGTGCCAGCAGCTTGCTAGCGGGAGTTACAGATACGCAGTATTTT
CDR3aa: CASSLLAGVTDTQYF
len: 15
d_gene: TRBD2
j_gene: TRBJ2-3
abundance: -
v_gene: TRBV7-9

CDR3nt: TGTGCCAGTCGGGACGGAAAAAGCTCCTACAATGAGCAGTTCTTC
CDR3aa: CASRDGKSSYNEQFF
len: 15
d_gene: -
j_gene: TRBJ2-1
abundance: -
v_gene: TRBV7-9

CDR3nt: TGCGCCAGCAGCCCGGGCGACACAAGCTCCTACGAGCAGTACTTC
CDR3aa: CASSPGDTSSYEQYF
len: 15
d_gene: -
j_gene: TRBJ2-7
abundance: -
v_gene: TRBV5-1

CDR3nt: TGTGCCAGCAGTGGCTACAGAGTCTCTAATGAAAAACTGTTTTTT
CDR3aa: CASSGYRVSNEKLFF
len: 15
d_gene: -
j_gene: TRBJ1-4
abundance: -
v_gene: TRBV25-1

CDR3nt: TGTGCCTGGAGTGTACTGGCAGGGATTAATTCACCCCTCCACTTT
CDR3aa: CAWSVLAGINSPLHF
len: 15
d_gene: -
j_gene: TRBJ1-6
abundance: -
v_gene: TRBV30

CDR3nt: TGCGCCAGCAGTCCGGCGGACCTTTCCTACAATGAGCAGTTCTTC
CDR3aa: CASSPADLSYNEQFF
len: 15
d_gene: -
j_gene: TRBJ2-1
abundance: -
v_gene: TRBV10-2

CDR3nt: TGTGCCAGCAGTTTAGTAGGGGACAATGAGCAGTTCTTC
CDR3aa: CASSLVGDNEQFF
len: 13
d_gene: -
j_gene: TRBJ2-1
abundance: -
v_gene: TRBV28

CDR3nt: TGTGCCAGCAGCCAAGAGGGGACAGCGAACACTGAAGCTTTCTTT
CDR3aa: CASSQEGTANTEAFF
len: 15
d_gene: TRBD1
j_gene: TRBJ1-1
abundance: -
v_gene: TRBV4-2

CDR3nt: TGTGCCAGCAGGAGGACAGCAGGGGCCAACGTCCTGACTTTC
CDR3aa: CASRRTAGANVLTF
len: 14
d_gene: -
j_gene: TRBJ2-6
abundance: once
v_gene: TRBV6-1

CDR3nt: TGTGCCAGCAGCCTAGTCCCCGGGGAGCTGTTTTTT
CDR3aa: CASSLVPGELFF
len: 12
d_gene: -
j_gene: TRBJ2-2
abundance: -
v_gene: TRBV28

CDR3nt: TGTGCCAGCAGCTTGATAGGTCGTCAGGGGGGTTCACCCCTCCACTTT
CDR3aa: CASSLIGRQGGSPLHF
len: 16
d_gene: TRBD1
j_gene: TRBJ1-6
abundance: -
v_gene: TRBV5-6

CDR3nt: TGTGCCAGCAGTTTATCGCTAGCGGGCAGCTCCTACAATGAGCAGTTCTTC
CDR3aa: CASSLSLAGSSYNEQFF
len: 17
d_gene: TRBD2
j_gene: TRBJ2-1
abundance: -
v_gene: TRBV27

CDR3nt: TGTGCCAGCAGCTTATTAGCGGGGGGCGCCTACAATGAGCAGTTCTTC
CDR3aa: CASSLLAGGAYNEQFF
len: 16
d_gene: TRBD2
j_gene: TRBJ2-1
abundance: -
v_gene: TRBV7-6

CDR3nt: TGTGCCAGCAGTTCCCCGGGTTCCTCGGAGGGGACCTACGAGCAGTACTTC
CDR3aa: CASSSPGSSEGTYEQYF
len: 17
d_gene: -
j_gene: TRBJ2-7
abundance: -
v_gene: TRBV28

CDR3nt: TGTGCCAGCAGTACTCTCCAGGGACGGACTGAAGCTTTCTTT
CDR3aa: CASSTLQGRTEAFF
len: 14
d_gene: -
j_gene: TRBJ1-1
abundance: -
v_gene: TRBV28

CDR3nt: TGTGCCAGCAGCTTAAGTGGTTTAGCGGTTACCGGGGAGCTGTTTTTT
CDR3aa: CASSLSGLAVTGELFF
len: 16
d_gene: -
j_gene: TRBJ2-2
abundance: -
v_gene: TRBV7-3

CDR3nt: TGTGCCAGCAGTTACTCTGCCGGGACGGGGCCGTTCTTC
CDR3aa: CASSYSAGTGPFF
len: 13
d_gene: -
j_gene: TRBJ2-1
abundance: -
v_gene: TRBV6-5

CDR3nt: TGTGCCAGCCGAGGACTAGCGGGAGGGTACAATGAGCAGTTCTTC
CDR3aa: CASRGLAGGYNEQFF
len: 15
d_gene: TRBD2
j_gene: TRBJ2-1
abundance: -
v_gene: TRBV6-5

CDR3nt: TGTGCCAGCAGCTTAGGCGGGGGGAGCTCCTACGAGCAGTACTTC
CDR3aa: CASSLGGGSSYEQYF
len: 15
d_gene: TRBD2
j_gene: TRBJ2-7
abundance: -
v_gene: TRBV7-9

CDR3nt: TGTGCCAGTAGGTCTCCCCTAGCGGGCTCCTACAATGAGCAGTTCTTC
CDR3aa: CASRSPLAGSYNEQFF
len: 16
d_gene: TRBD2
j_gene: TRBJ2-1
abundance: -
v_gene: TRBV19

CDR3nt: TGTGCCAGCAGTGTAAACCCAAACTATGGCTACACCTTC
CDR3aa: CASSVNPNYGYTF
len: 13
d_gene: -
j_gene: TRBJ1-2
abundance: -
v_gene: TRBV2

CDR3nt: TGTGCCAGCAGCTTAACAGGGGGCACGCGGACTGAAGCTTTCTTT
CDR3aa: CASSLTGGTRTEAFF
len: 15
d_gene: TRBD1
j_gene: TRBJ1-1
abundance: -
v_gene: TRBV7-8

CDR3nt: TGTGCCAGCAGCACCACAGGTGTAACCTACGAGCAGTACTTC
CDR3aa: CASSTTGVTYEQYF
len: 14
d_gene: -
j_gene: TRBJ2-7
abundance: -
v_gene: TRBV21-1

CDR3nt: TGTGCCAGCTCACCACGTTTAGGGGACACAGATACGCAGTATTTT
CDR3aa: CASSPRLGDTDTQYF
len: 15
d_gene: -
j_gene: TRBJ2-3
abundance: -
v_gene: TRBV18

CDR3nt: TGTGCCAGCAGTTTAGGGGGGGGCGGCGGGATCTACGAGCAGTACTTC
CDR3aa: CASSLGGGGGIYEQYF
len: 16
d_gene: -
j_gene: TRBJ2-7
abundance: -
v_gene: TRBV28

CDR3nt: TGTGCCAGCAGCCCGAAGGGCTGGTATGGAACTGAAGCTTTCTTT
CDR3aa: CASSPKGWYGTEAFF
len: 15
d_gene: -
j_gene: TRBJ1-1
abundance: -
v_gene: TRBV5-6